The next 16 T cell receptor beta chains were all read from a single sample in a study of blood T cell repertoires in COVID-19. The method was immunoSEQ multiplex PCR; TCRdb's version includes in-frame clones alone and lacks a portion of them. The data hold fewer than 200,000 clones, with under 85% observed a single time. The sequenced sample was peripheral blood. The receptors derive from a human donor in a cohort sampled during active COVID-19.

The gene calls are TRBV27 and TRBJ1-6, with no clear D. Germline V gene lookup returns CDR1 MNHEY and CDR2 SMNVEV (reference sequence). CDR3 length: 14 amino acids. V shed 7 bases and J shed 0 bases, with 7 bases lying between them. The CDR3 region has the DNA TGTGCCAGCAAACCACTCTCCTATAATTCACCCCTCCACTTT. This sequence encodes CASKPLSYNSPLHF.

The chain recombines TRBV7-8 with TRBJ2-1, with D perhaps matching TRBD1 (6 bases). Trimming pared 1 base from V and 1 base from J, leaving 11 bases between. The CDR3 has 16 residues. Germline V gene lookup returns CDR1 SGHVS and CDR2 FQNEAQ. CDR3 nucleotides: TGTGCCAGCAGCTTAGGAGCTGGGACATCCTACAATGAGCAGTTCTTC. This translates into CASSLGAGTSYNEQFF.

The chain couples TRBV7-2 to TRBJ2-1; D perhaps matches TRBD1 (7 bases). CDR3 size: 15 residues. V lost 5 bases to trimming and J lost 5 bases, with 16 bases between them. Germline loops: CDR1 SGHTA, CDR2 FQGNSA. CDR3 sequence reads: CASSSTGDFNNEQFF. The CDR3 coding sequence is TGTGCCAGCAGCAGCACAGGGGACTTCAACAATGAGCAGTTCTTC.

The chain couples TRBV5-1 to TRBJ1-2, with a tentative D call TRBD1 (6 bases). Germline V gene data show CDR1 as SGHRS and CDR2 as YFSETQ. This CDR3 is 14 amino acids long. Trimming pared 3 bases from V and 5 bases from J, leaving 14 bases between. CDR3 residues: CASSSQPTGYGYTF. DNA for the CDR3: TGCGCCAGCAGCTCCCAGCCGACAGGATATGGCTACACCTTC. The entire variable domain, with the rest obtained from reference TRBV5-1 and TRBJ1-2, is as follows: KAGVTQTPRYLIKTRGQQVTLSCSPISGHRSVSWYQQTPGQGLQFLFEYFSETQRNKGNFPGRFSGRQFSNSRSEMNVSTLELGDSALYLCASSSQPTGYGYTFGSGTRLTVV.

The V gene is TRBV2, the J gene TRBJ2-5; TRBD2 matches 7 bases. With 4 bases clipped from V and 6 bases from J, the junction kept 14 bases outside the gene matches. This CDR3 has 16 residues. Germline lookup yields CDR1 SNHLY and CDR2 FYNNEI. CDR3 in DNA: TGTGCCAGCAGTGTTGGGGGGGAGTCCCCCCGTAAGACCCAGTACTTC. It encodes CASSVGGESPRKTQYF.

The rearrangement joins TRBV9 to TRBJ2-7; TRBD2 agrees at 11 bases. Per germline, CDR1 SGDLS and CDR2 YYNGEE. The CDR3 is made up of 15 amino acids. Trimming at V came to 0 bases and at J to 4 bases, leaving 3 bases not matched to a gene. CDR3 protein: CASSVGLAGGYEQYF. The CDR3 bases are TGTGCCAGCAGCGTAGGGCTAGCGGGGGGATACGAGCAGTACTTC.

The V and J genes are TRBV4-2 and TRBJ2-7; TRBD2 aligns across 11 bases. Germline V CDR1 and CDR2: LGHNA, YNFKEQ. V trimming: 3 bases; J trimming: 2 bases; junction bases outside the gene matches: 6. The CDR3 length is 16 residues. CDR3 sequence reads: CASSHIGSGGAYEQYF. CDR3 DNA sequence: TGTGCCAGCAGCCATATAGGTAGCGGGGGGGCCTACGAGCAGTACTTC.

J is TRBJ2-7 and V is TRBV5-6; 8 positions agree with TRBD1. V was clipped by 5 bases and J by 3 bases; unmatched bases: 10. Per germline, CDR1 SGHDT and CDR2 YYEEEE. This CDR3 is built from 15 residues. The CDR3 spells CASSRGQGLHYEQYF. Here the CDR3 DNA reads TGTGCCAGCAGTCGAGGACAGGGACTCCACTACGAGCAGTACTTC.

The CDR3 region has the DNA TGTGCCAGCAGCGAAAGAGCGGGGGGGTGGGAGACCCAGTACTTC. It translates to CASSERAGGWETQYF. J is TRBJ2-5 and V is TRBV11-1, with 10 nucleotides matching TRBD2. CDR1 and CDR2 (germline): SGHAT, FQDESV (reference sequence). This CDR3 has 15 residues. V dropped 5 bases and J dropped 5; count of bases not matched to a gene: 8.

The chain combines TRBV7-8 with TRBJ2-2, with 10 positions matching TRBD2. Germline V gives CDR1 SGHVS, CDR2 FQNEAQ. With V trimmed by 5 bases and J by 6 bases, 9 bases remained unmatched. The CDR3 spans 16 residues. The CDR3 region has the DNA TGTGCCAGCAGCGATCTTCTAGCGGGGGAACCCGGGGAGCTGTTTTTT. It is translated as CASSDLLAGEPGELFF.

V and J are TRBV6-5 and TRBJ2-5, with 8 bases matching TRBD1. J gave up 2 bases and V 8 bases, and 10 bases lay outside the gene matches. This CDR3 is 15 amino acids long. Looked up from germline, CDR1 is MNHEY and CDR2 is SVGAGI. The CDR3 DNA follows: TGTGCCAGCGTTATGCTTGGGACAGGTCAAGAGACCCAGTACTTC. This codes for CASVMLGTGQETQYF.

This clone was recorded a few times. This sequence joins TRBV7-6 and TRBJ2-1; 12 bases fit TRBD2. The V gene end was trimmed by 7 bases and the J gene end by 0 bases; junction bases not matched to a gene: 7. Germline values: CDR1 SGHVS, CDR2 FNYEAQ. This CDR3 contains 17 residues. This CDR3 is CASTLAGGQSSYNEQFF. The CDR3 DNA is TGTGCCAGCACACTAGCGGGGGGCCAAAGCTCCTACAATGAGCAGTTCTTC.

Written as DNA, the CDR3 is TGTGCCTCCGGGACTAGCGGGGGGGTGAACACCGGGGAGCTGTTTTTT. Residues: CASGTSGGVNTGELFF. The V call is TRBV2, the J call TRBJ2-2; TRBD2 matches at 16 bases. Germline loops: CDR1 SNHLY, CDR2 FYNNEI. The junction had 4 bases not matched to a gene; V was cut back by 11 bases and J by 1 base. There are 16 residues in the CDR3.

The V call is TRBV5-1, the J call TRBJ2-7; 8 nucleotides agree with TRBD1. The CDR3 is made up of 16 amino acids. Germline trimming cut 0 bases from V and 5 bases from J; bases unmatched to any gene: 10. Germline CDR1 SGHRS, CDR2 YFSETQ. This CDR3 reads CASSLEVGTGGNEQYF. The CDR3 DNA follows: TGCGCCAGCAGCTTGGAAGTGGGGACAGGTGGTAACGAGCAGTACTTC. The whole variable domain, remainder taken from reference TRBV5-1 and TRBJ2-7, is KAGVTQTPRYLIKTRGQQVTLSCSPISGHRSVSWYQQTPGQGLQFLFEYFSETQRNKGNFPGRFSGRQFSNSRSEMNVSTLELGDSALYLCASSLEVGTGGNEQYFGPGTRLTVT.

J is TRBJ2-1 and V is TRBV27, with 8 bases fitting TRBD1. Germline CDR1 and CDR2: MNHEY and SMNVEV (reference sequence). This CDR3 spans 14 amino acids. V lost 6 bases, J lost 4 bases, and 5 bases stayed unmatched. CDR3 sequence (DNA): TGTGCCAGCAGCCGACAGGGGCTATACAATGAGCAGTTCTTC. Translation: CASSRQGLYNEQFF.

The chain employs TRBV18 and TRBJ1-4; D is unresolved. Trimming pared 1 base from V and 0 bases from J, leaving 12 bases between. CDR1 and CDR2 from the germline V gene are KGHSH and LQKENI. The CDR3 covers 17 residues. This chain's CDR3 is CASSPQEEGTTNEKLFF. CDR3 nucleotides: TGTGCCAGCTCACCACAGGAAGAGGGAACAACTAATGAAAAACTGTTTTTT.